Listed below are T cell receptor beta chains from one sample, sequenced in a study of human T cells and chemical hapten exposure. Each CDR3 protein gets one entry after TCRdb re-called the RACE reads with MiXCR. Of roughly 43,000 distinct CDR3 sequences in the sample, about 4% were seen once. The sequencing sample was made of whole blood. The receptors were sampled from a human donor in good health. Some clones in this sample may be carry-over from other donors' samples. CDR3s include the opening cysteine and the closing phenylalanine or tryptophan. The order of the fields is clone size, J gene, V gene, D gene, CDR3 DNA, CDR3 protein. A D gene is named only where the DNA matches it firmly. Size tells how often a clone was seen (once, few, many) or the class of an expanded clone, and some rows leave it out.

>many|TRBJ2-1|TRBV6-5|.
TGTGCCAGCCGGGGGACGTCCTACAATGAGCAGTTCTTC
CASRGTSYNEQFF
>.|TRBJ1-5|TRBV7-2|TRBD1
TGTGCCAGCAGCTTAGCTGTAGGGGGCATCCAGCCCCAGCATTTT
CASSLAVGGIQPQHF
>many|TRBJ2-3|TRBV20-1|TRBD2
TGCAGTGCTAGCCCCCGGGGCGGGAGTACGCAGTATTTT
CSASPRGGSTQYF
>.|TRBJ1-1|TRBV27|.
TGTGCCAGCAGTTTACGACTTGGGGAGACTGAAGCTTTCTTT
CASSLRLGETEAFF
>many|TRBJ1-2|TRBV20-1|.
TGCAGTGCCCCCGAACAGGGTAACTATGGCTACACCTTC
CSAPEQGNYGYTF
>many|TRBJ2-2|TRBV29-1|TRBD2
TGCAGCGTTCCGGTTAGCGGGAGGGCTAACACCGGGGAGCTGTTTTTT
CSVPVSGRANTGELFF
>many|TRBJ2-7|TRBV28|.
TGTGCCAGCAGCTTGAACTACGAGCAGTACTTC
CASSLNYEQYF
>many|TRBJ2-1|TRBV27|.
TGTGCCAGCAGCAGAGTGGGTAACTACAATGAGCAGTTCTTC
CASSRVGNYNEQFF
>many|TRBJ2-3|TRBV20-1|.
TGCAGTGCTCCCCGGGGCAGAGGGGGTAATTATTTT
CSAPRGRGGNYF
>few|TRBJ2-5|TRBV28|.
TGTGCCAGCAGTCCAGAGACAGGACCGAGGACCCAGTACTTC
CASSPETGPRTQYF
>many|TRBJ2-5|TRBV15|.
TGTGCCACCGCAAATACCCAAGAGACCCAGTACTTC
CATANTQETQYF
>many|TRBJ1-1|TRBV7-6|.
TGTGCCAGCAGCTTAGCCGGCAGGGCTGAAGCTTTCTTT
CASSLAGRAEAFF
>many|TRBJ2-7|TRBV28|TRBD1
TGTGCCAGCAGTCCTATGGACAGGGGGCGAGGGAACGAGCAGTACTTC
CASSPMDRGRGNEQYF
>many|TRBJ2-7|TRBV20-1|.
TGCAGTGCGGGATGGAGCCAGTCTGGCGAGCAGTACTTC
CSAGWSQSGEQYF
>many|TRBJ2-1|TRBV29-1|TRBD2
TGCAGCGTTGAAGTCCTAGCGGGAAATCCAGGGAATGAGCAGTTCTTC
CSVEVLAGNPGNEQFF
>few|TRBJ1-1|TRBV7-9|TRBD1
TGTGCCAGCAGCCTCACAGGGGCCGGAGGGGAAGCTTTCTTT
CASSLTGAGGEAFF
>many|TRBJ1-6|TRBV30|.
TGTGCCTGGAAACAGTCCAACATTTGGCCCCTCCACTTT
CAWKQSNIWPLHF
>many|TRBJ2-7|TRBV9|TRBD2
TGTGCCAGCAGCCGGGGGACTAGCGGCTCCTACGAGCAGTACTTC
CASSRGTSGSYEQYF
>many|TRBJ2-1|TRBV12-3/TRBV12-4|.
TGTGCCAGCAGTTTATCGGGGGAGCAGTTCTTC
CASSLSGEQFF